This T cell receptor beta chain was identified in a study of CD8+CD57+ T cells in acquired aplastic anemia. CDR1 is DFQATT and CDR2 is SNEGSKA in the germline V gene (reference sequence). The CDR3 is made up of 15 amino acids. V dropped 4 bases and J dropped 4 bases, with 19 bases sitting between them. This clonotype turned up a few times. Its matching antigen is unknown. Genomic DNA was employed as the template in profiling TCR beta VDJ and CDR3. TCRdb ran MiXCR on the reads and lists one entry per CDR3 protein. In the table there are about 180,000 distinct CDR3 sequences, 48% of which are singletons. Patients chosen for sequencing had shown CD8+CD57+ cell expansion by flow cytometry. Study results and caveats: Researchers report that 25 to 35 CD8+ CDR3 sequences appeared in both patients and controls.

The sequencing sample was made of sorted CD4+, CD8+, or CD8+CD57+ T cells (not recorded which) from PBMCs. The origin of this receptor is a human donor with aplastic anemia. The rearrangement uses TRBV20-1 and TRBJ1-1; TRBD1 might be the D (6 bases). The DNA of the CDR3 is TGCAGTGCTAACCCCCCCGGAGGGGGGCGCACTGAAGCTTTCTTT. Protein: CSANPPGGGRTEAFF.